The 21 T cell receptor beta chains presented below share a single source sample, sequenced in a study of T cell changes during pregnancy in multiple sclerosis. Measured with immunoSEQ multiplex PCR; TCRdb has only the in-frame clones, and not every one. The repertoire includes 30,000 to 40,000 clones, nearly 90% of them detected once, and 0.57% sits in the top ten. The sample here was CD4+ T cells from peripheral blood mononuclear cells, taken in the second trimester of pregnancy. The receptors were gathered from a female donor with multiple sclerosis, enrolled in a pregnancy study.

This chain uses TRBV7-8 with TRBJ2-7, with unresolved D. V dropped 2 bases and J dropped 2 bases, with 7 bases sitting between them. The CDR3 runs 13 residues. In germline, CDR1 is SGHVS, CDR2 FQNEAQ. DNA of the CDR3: TGTGCCAGCAGCTTAAATCCGGCCTACGAGCAGTACTTC. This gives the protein CASSLNPAYEQYF.

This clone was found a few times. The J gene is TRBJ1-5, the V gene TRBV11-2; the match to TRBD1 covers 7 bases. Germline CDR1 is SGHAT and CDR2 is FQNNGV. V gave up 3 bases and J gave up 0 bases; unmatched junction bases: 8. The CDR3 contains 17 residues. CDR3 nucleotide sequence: TGTGCCAGCAGCTTCGGGACAGCCCGAAATAGCAATCAGCCCCAGCATTTT. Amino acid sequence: CASSFGTARNSNQPQHF.

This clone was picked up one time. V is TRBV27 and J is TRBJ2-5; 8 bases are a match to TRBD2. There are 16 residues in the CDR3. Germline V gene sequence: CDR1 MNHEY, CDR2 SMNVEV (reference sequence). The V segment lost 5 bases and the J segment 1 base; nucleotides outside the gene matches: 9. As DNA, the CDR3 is TGTGCCAGCAGTCCAGGAGGAGCGGGAGTCCAAGAGACCCAGTACTTC. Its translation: CASSPGGAGVQETQYF.

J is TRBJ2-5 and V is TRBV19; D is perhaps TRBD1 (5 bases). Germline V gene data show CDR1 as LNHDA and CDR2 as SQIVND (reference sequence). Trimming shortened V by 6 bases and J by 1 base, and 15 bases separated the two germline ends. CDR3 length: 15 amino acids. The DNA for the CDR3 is TGTGCCAGTAGCATATGGGGCAAGGTCCAAGAGACCCAGTACTTC. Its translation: CASSIWGKVQETQYF.

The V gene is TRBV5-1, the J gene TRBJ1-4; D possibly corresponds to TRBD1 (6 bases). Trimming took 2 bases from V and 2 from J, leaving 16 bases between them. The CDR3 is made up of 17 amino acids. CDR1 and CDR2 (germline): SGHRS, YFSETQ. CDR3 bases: TGCGCCAGCAGCTTCTCCCCGGCGGGGGCGACTAATGAAAAACTGTTTTTT. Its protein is CASSFSPAGATNEKLFF. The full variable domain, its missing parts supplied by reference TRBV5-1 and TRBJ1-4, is KAGVTQTPRYLIKTRGQQVTLSCSPISGHRSVSWYQQTPGQGLQFLFEYFSETQRNKGNFPGRFSGRQFSNSRSEMNVSTLELGDSALYLCASSFSPAGATNEKLFFGSGTQLSVL.

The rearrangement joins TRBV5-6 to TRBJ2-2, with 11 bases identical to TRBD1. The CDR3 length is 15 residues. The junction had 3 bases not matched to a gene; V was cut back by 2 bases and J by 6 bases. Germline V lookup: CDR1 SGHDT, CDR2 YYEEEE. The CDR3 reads CASSFRDRGAGELFF. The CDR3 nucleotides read TGTGCCAGCAGCTTCCGGGACAGGGGGGCCGGGGAGCTGTTTTTT.

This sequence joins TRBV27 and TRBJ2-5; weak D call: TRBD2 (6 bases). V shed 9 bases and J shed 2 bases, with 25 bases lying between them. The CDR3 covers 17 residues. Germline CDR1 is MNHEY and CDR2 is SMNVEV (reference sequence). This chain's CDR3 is CARLTHDGGIRQETQYF. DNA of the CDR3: TGTGCCAGGTTGACTCACGACGGGGGAATACGTCAAGAGACCCAGTACTTC.

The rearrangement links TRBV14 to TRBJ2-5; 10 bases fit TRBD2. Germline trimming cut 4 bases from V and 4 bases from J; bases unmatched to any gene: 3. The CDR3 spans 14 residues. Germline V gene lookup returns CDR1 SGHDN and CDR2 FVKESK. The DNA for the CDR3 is TGTGCCAGCAGCCTGATAGCGGGAGGAGAGACCCAGTACTTC. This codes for CASSLIAGGETQYF. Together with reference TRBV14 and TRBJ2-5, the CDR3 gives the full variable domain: EAGVTQFPSHSVIEKGQTVTLRCDPISGHDNLYWYRRVMGKEIKFLLHFVKESKQDESGMPNNRFLAERTGGTYSTLKVQPAELEDSGVYFCASSLIAGGETQYFGPGTRLLVL.

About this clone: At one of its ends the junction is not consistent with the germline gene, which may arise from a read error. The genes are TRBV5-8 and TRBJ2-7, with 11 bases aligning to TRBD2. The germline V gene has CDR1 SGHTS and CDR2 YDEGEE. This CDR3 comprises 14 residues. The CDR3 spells CASSLMGLAVRWHF. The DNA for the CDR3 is TGTGCCAGCAGCTTGATGGGACTAGCGGTACGTTGGCACTTC.

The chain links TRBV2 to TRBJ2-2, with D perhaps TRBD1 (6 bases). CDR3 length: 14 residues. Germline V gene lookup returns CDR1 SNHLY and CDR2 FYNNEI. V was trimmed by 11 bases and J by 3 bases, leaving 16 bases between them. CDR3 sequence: CAGNVGADTGELFF. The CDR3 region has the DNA TGTGCCGGAAACGTGGGGGCTGACACCGGGGAGCTGTTTTTT.

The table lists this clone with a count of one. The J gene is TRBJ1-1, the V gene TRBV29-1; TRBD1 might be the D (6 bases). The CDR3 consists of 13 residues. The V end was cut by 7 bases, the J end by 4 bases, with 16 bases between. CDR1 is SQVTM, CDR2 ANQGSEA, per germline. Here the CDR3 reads CSGGRGGGTEAFF. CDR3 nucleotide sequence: TGCAGCGGCGGTAGAGGGGGTGGCACTGAAGCTTTCTTT.

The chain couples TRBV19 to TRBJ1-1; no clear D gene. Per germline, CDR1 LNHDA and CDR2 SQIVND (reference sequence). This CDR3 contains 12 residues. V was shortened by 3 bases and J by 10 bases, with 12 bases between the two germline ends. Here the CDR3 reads CASSMGAPGAFF. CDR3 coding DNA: TGTGCCAGTAGTATGGGTGCCCCGGGAGCTTTCTTT.

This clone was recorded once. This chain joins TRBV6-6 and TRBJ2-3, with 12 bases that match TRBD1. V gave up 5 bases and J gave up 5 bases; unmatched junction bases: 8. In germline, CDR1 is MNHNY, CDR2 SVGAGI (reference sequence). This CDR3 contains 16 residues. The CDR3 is CASSTWDRGLLDTQYF. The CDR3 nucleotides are TGTGCCAGCAGTACTTGGGACAGGGGGCTTTTAGATACGCAGTATTTT.

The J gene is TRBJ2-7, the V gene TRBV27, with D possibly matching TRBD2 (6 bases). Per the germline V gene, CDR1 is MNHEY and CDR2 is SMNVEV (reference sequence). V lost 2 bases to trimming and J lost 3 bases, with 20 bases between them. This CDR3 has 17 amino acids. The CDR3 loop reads CASSLNRSPGTRYEQYF. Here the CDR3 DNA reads TGTGCCAGCAGTTTAAATAGGTCTCCCGGGACTCGCTACGAGCAGTACTTC.

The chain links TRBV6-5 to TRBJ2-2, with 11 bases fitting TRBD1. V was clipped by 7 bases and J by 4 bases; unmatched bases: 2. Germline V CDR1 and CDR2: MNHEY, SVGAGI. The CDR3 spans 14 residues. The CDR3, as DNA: TGTGCCAGCAAAGGGACAGGGGGCACCGGGGAGCTGTTTTTT. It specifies CASKGTGGTGELFF.

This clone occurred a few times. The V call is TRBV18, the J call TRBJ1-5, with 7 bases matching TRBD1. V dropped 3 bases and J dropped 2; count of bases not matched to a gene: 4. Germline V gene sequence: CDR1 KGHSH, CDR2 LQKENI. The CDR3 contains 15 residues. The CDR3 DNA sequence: TGTGCCAGCTCACCTAGACAGGGAGGCAATCAGCCCCAGCATTTT. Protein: CASSPRQGGNQPQHF.

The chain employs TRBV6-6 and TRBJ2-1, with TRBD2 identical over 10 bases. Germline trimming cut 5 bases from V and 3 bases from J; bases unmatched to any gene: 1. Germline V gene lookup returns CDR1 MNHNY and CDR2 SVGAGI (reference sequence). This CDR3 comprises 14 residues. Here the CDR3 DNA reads TGTGCCAGCAGTCCTAGCGGGAGCTACAATGAGCAGTTCTTC. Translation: CASSPSGSYNEQFF.

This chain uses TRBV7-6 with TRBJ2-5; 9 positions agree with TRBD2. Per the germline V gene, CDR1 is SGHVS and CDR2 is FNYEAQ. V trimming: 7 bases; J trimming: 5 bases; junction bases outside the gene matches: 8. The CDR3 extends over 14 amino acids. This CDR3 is CASTRSGSRETQYF. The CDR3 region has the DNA TGTGCCAGCACTCGTAGCGGGAGCAGGGAGACCCAGTACTTC.

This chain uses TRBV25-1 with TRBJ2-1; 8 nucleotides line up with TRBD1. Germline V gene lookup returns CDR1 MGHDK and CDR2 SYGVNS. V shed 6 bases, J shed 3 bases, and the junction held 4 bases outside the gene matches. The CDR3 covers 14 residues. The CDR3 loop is CASRGDRNYNEQFF. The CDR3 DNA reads TGTGCCAGCAGAGGGGACAGGAACTACAATGAGCAGTTCTTC.

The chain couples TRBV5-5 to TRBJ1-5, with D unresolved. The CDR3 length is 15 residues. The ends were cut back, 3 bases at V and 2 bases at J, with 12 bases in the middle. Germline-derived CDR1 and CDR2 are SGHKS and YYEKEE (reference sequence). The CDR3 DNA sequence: TGTGCCAGCAGCTCAACGGCGGCAGGCAATCAGCCCCAGCATTTT. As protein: CASSSTAAGNQPQHF.

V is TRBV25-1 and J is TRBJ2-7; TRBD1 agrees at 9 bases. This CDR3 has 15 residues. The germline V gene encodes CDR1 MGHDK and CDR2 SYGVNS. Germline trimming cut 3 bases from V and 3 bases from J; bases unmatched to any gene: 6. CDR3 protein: CASSEDRGPNYEQYF. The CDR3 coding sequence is TGTGCCAGCAGTGAGGACAGGGGCCCCAACTACGAGCAGTACTTC.